The next 26 T cell receptor beta chains were all read from a single sample in a study of cytomegalovirus exposure and HLA in healthy donors. The PCR contained 60 Vbeta and 13 Jbeta primers. The repertoire was sequenced with immunoSEQ multiplex PCR; TCRdb's copy has only in-frame clones and lacks some. The data hold under 200,000 clones, with approximately 78% observed a single time. The sample was PBMCs. The receptors shown here come from a woman aged 25 to 39 in good health and CMV-seropositive.

This chain connects TRBV6-1 to TRBJ1-2; the D is unclear. The V gene lost 7 bases and the J gene lost 3 bases, with 18 bases spanning the gap. Germline CDR1 is MNHNS and CDR2 is SASEGT. The CDR3 is 15 amino acids. The CDR3 loop is CASTLHSGMDYGYTF. DNA of the CDR3: TGTGCCAGCACCCTACATAGCGGAATGGACTATGGCTACACCTTC.

J is TRBJ1-1 and V is TRBV7-8, with 8 bases identical to TRBD1. CDR3 length: 17 residues. Germline CDR1 SGHVS, CDR2 FQNEAQ. J lost 5 bases, V lost 1 base, and 12 bases had no gene match. CDR3 sequence reads: CASSLEIQGATGTEAFF. For the CDR3, the DNA is TGTGCCAGCAGCTTAGAGATCCAGGGGGCGACGGGGACTGAAGCTTTCTTT.

This clone was detected a few times. The chain combines TRBV2 with TRBJ2-5; 13 bases line up with TRBD2. The CDR3 spans 14 residues. After removal of 10 bases from V and 5 bases from J, the junction contained 7 bases not matched to a gene. Looked up from germline, CDR1 is SNHLY and CDR2 is FYNNEI. The CDR3 reads CAITSGGAYETQYF. In DNA, the CDR3 is TGTGCCATAACTAGCGGGGGGGCCTATGAGACCCAGTACTTC.

The V gene is TRBV7-2, the J gene TRBJ1-2; possibly TRBD1 for D (5 bases). Germline CDR1 and CDR2: SGHTA and FQGNSA. The CDR3 has 12 amino acids. V lost 3 bases and J lost 8, with 10 bases in between. The CDR3: CASSFSGRGYTF. Written as DNA, the CDR3 is TGTGCCAGCAGCTTTTCAGGGCGAGGCTACACCTTC.

V is TRBV19 and J is TRBJ1-1; D gene uncertain. Germline lookup yields CDR1 LNHDA and CDR2 SQIVND (reference sequence). Trimming removed 5 bases at V and 0 bases at J, with 13 bases between. The length of the CDR3 is 15 residues. CDR3: CASSLMGAMNTEAFF. The CDR3 DNA is TGTGCCAGTAGTCTCATGGGCGCCATGAACACTGAAGCTTTCTTT. The entire variable domain, with the rest obtained from reference TRBV19 and TRBJ1-1, is as follows: DGGITQSPKYLFRKEGQNVTLSCEQNLNHDAMYWYRQDPGQGLRLIYYSQIVNDFQKGDIAEGYSVSREKKESFPLTVTSAQKNPTAFYLCASSLMGAMNTEAFFGQGTRLTVV.

The chain uses TRBV30 and TRBJ2-3, with 10 bases lining up with TRBD1. The germline V gene has CDR1 GTSNPN and CDR2 SVGIG (reference sequence). The CDR3 consists of 13 residues. The ends lost 3 bases at V and 10 bases at J; junction bases unmatched: 7. CDR3 in amino acids: CAWRTGGAVAQYF. The CDR3 region has the DNA TGTGCCTGGAGGACAGGGGGCGCCGTGGCGCAGTATTTT.

This chain links TRBV6-1 with TRBJ1-2; a possible D gene is TRBD1 (5 bases). The V and J ends lost 5 bases and 4 bases respectively, with 11 bases between them. Germline lookup yields CDR1 MNHNS and CDR2 SASEGT. CDR3 size: 13 residues. The DNA of the CDR3 is TGTGCCAGCAGTCTACAGGATTTCTATGGCTACACCTTC. Translation gives CASSLQDFYGYTF.

J is TRBJ2-7 and V is TRBV14, with D possibly TRBD1 on 5 matching bases. V lost 4 bases and J lost 4, with 17 bases in between. This CDR3 has 15 amino acids. CDR1 is SGHDN and CDR2 is FVKESK in the germline V gene. The CDR3 sequence is CASSPNNRYPYEQYF. CDR3 bases: TGTGCCAGCAGCCCAAATAACAGGTACCCTTACGAGCAGTACTTC. The whole variable domain, remainder taken from reference TRBV14 and TRBJ2-7, is EAGVTQFPSHSVIEKGQTVTLRCDPISGHDNLYWYRRVMGKEIKFLLHFVKESKQDESGMPNNRFLAERTGGTYSTLKVQPAELEDSGVYFCASSPNNRYPYEQYFGPGTRLTVT.

The gene calls are TRBV27 and TRBJ1-2; 9 bases match TRBD1. V gave up 0 bases and J gave up 4 bases; unmatched junction bases: 3. The CDR3 has 15 residues. Germline loops: CDR1 MNHEY, CDR2 SMNVEV (reference sequence). The CDR3 DNA reads TGTGCCAGCAGTTTATCAGGGACAGGGCTCTATGGCTACACCTTC. Protein product: CASSLSGTGLYGYTF.

V usage is TRBV5-5 and J usage is TRBJ1-2; weak D call: TRBD1 (6 bases). CDR1 SGHKS and CDR2 YYEKEE come from the germline V gene (reference sequence). V was cut by 4 bases and J by 0 bases, with 16 bases left in between. The CDR3 has 16 amino acids. CDR3 amino acids: CASSNGQLTANYGYTF. The CDR3 nucleotides read TGTGCCAGCAGCAATGGACAGCTCACAGCTAACTATGGCTACACCTTC.

The J gene is TRBJ1-1, the V gene TRBV27; TRBD1 matches at 8 bases. The germline V gene encodes CDR1 MNHEY and CDR2 SMNVEV (reference sequence). The V gene end was trimmed by 3 bases and the J gene end by 2 bases; junction bases not matched to a gene: 11. This CDR3 comprises 17 residues. CDR3 region: CASSFDSLTGANTEAFF. For the CDR3, the DNA is TGTGCCAGCAGTTTCGACAGTCTGACAGGGGCCAACACTGAAGCTTTCTTT.

The chain has TRBV7-3 and TRBJ2-3, with D maybe TRBD1 (6 bases). The V end lost 3 bases, the J end lost 0 bases, and 7 bases lay between the germline ends. The CDR3 sequence is 14 residues long. Germline V lookup: CDR1 SGHTA, CDR2 FQGTGA. CDR3 amino acids: CASSFQGSTDTQYF. CDR3 bases: TGTGCCAGCAGCTTCCAGGGGAGCACAGATACGCAGTATTTT.

This chain connects TRBV19 to TRBJ2-2; no clear D. V lost 1 base, J lost 1 base, and 4 bases lay in between. Germline values: CDR1 LNHDA, CDR2 SQIVND (reference sequence). The CDR3 is 14 amino acids. CDR3 protein: CASSIGQNTGELFF. The CDR3 nucleotides read TGTGCCAGTAGTATAGGACAGAACACCGGGGAGCTGTTTTTT.

The chain recombines TRBV6-6 with TRBJ1-2, with a possible D match to TRBD1 (5 bases). The CDR3 is made up of 11 amino acids. The germline gives CDR1 MNHNY, CDR2 SVGAGI (reference sequence). V dropped 5 bases and J dropped 5 bases, with 6 bases sitting between them. The CDR3 reads CASSRQYGYTF. CDR3 coding DNA: TGTGCCAGCAGTCGACAGTATGGCTACACCTTC.

This clone has a handful of counts. The chain employs TRBV4-3 and TRBJ1-1, with D unresolved. This CDR3 has 15 amino acids. V was trimmed by 0 bases and J by 1 base, leaving 9 bases between them. The germline gives CDR1 LGHNA, CDR2 YSLEER. CDR3 residues: CASSQDVGENTEAFF. The CDR3 nucleotides read TGCGCCAGCAGCCAAGATGTAGGAGAGAACACTGAAGCTTTCTTT.

This chain uses TRBV6-1 with TRBJ1-6; D unclear. V lost 8 bases, J lost 8 bases, and 10 bases lay in between. CDR3 length equals 12 residues. Germline lookup yields CDR1 MNHNS and CDR2 SASEGT. In nucleotides, the CDR3 is TGTGCCAGCTGCAGGCTCGATTCACCCCTCCACTTT. The encoded protein is CASCRLDSPLHF.

In its sample, this clone was seen a few times. This chain connects TRBV5-1 to TRBJ2-7, with 7 nucleotides matching TRBD1. Losses at the gene ends were 0 bases for V and 5 bases for J; bases not matched to a gene: 2. The CDR3 is 13 amino acids. Germline CDR1 and CDR2: SGHRS and YFSETQ. The CDR3 spells CASSLEGANEQYF. The CDR3 bases are TGCGCCAGCAGCTTGGAGGGGGCGAACGAGCAGTACTTC.

Only one count was recorded for this clone. The chain is built from TRBV9 and TRBJ2-7; 9 bases align to TRBD2. V was clipped by 4 bases and J by 9 bases; unmatched bases: 17. This CDR3 has 16 residues. The germline V gene has CDR1 SGDLS and CDR2 YYNGEE. The CDR3 reads CASSRSRTSDSPGQYF. The CDR3 DNA sequence: TGTGCCAGCAGCAGAAGTAGGACTAGCGATTCCCCTGGGCAGTACTTC.

The chain carries TRBV7-5 and TRBJ1-2; the table's D call of TRBD1 was not tested on the DNA. TRBV7-5 is a pseudogene locus. This CDR3 is built from 12 residues. For the CDR3, the DNA is TGTGCCACCCTAGCAGGGGGAAGTGGCTACACCTTC. Translated: CATLAGGSGYTF.

The rearrangement uses TRBV4-1 and TRBJ2-3; D is uncertain. This CDR3 contains 12 residues. The V end was cut by 3 bases, the J end by 5 bases, with 6 bases between. The germline V gene encodes CDR1 MGHRA and CDR2 YSYEKL. Written as DNA, the CDR3 is TGCGCCAGCAGCCATCCCCAAGATACGCAGTATTTT. Its protein product is CASSHPQDTQYF.

This chain connects TRBV28 to TRBJ1-1; D gene ambiguous. The CDR3 runs 14 residues. The V gene's germline CDR1 is MDHEN and CDR2 SYDVKM. The V end was cut by 3 bases, the J end by 4 bases, with 12 bases between. CDR3 amino acids: CASSLLEGGTEAFF. As DNA, the CDR3 is TGTGCCAGCAGTTTGTTGGAGGGAGGCACTGAAGCTTTCTTT. The complete variable domain, with remaining parts taken from reference TRBV28 and TRBJ1-1, reads DVKVTQSSRYLVKRTGEKVFLECVQDMDHENMFWYRQDPGLGLRLIYFSYDVKMKEKGDIPEGYSVSREKKERFSLILESASTNQTSMYLCASSLLEGGTEAFFGQGTRLTVV.

The chain couples TRBV7-9 to TRBJ1-1; no definite D call. The CDR3 loop spans 13 amino acids. The germline V and J ends were trimmed by 8 bases and 1 base, with 11 bases remaining between them. Germline CDR1 reads SEHNR; CDR2 reads FQNEAQ (reference sequence). CDR3: CASGPDWNTEAFF. The CDR3 DNA reads TGTGCCAGCGGCCCCGACTGGAACACTGAAGCTTTCTTT. The complete variable domain, with remaining parts taken from reference TRBV7-9 and TRBJ1-1, reads DTGVSQNPRHKITKRGQNVTFRCDPISEHNRLYWYRQTLGQGPEFLTYFQNEAQLEKSRLLSDRFSAERPKGSFSTLEIQRTEQGDSAMYLCASGPDWNTEAFFGQGTRLTVV.

As DNA, the CDR3 is TGTGCCAGCAGCAGGGGTTTAAAGAACACCGGGGAGCTGTTTTTT. Translating it yields CASSRGLKNTGELFF. V and J are TRBV9 and TRBJ2-2, with a tentative D call TRBD1 (5 bases). The germline V gene has CDR1 SGDLS and CDR2 YYNGEE. Trimming stripped 4 bases from V and 1 base from J, with 11 bases between. This CDR3 comprises 15 residues.

The chain joins TRBV11-3 to TRBJ2-4; 7 bases align to TRBD2. There are 14 residues in the CDR3. J gave up 9 bases and V 0 bases, and 5 bases lay outside the gene matches. Germline assignment: CDR1 SGHNT and CDR2 YENEEA. CDR3 region: CASSLEGEGTIQYF. Here the CDR3 DNA reads TGTGCCAGCAGCTTAGAAGGGGAGGGAACCATTCAGTACTTC.

The chain combines TRBV6-5 with TRBJ1-1, with 9 bases identical to TRBD1. V shed 2 bases and J 5 bases; nucleotides not matched to a gene: 3. Germline V lookup: CDR1 MNHEY, CDR2 SVGAGI. The CDR3 is 14 residues long. The CDR3 here is CASSYRDRVTEAFF. CDR3 in DNA: TGTGCCAGCAGTTACCGGGACAGGGTTACTGAAGCTTTCTTT.

The chain is built from TRBV4-2 and TRBJ2-5; tentatively, D is TRBD2 (7 bases). This CDR3 comprises 17 residues. Germline CDR1 LGHNA, CDR2 YNFKEQ. Trimming took off 0 bases at V and 5 bases at J, with 19 bases between the two ends. The CDR3 loop reads CASSQDLGGRVRETQYF. The CDR3 coding sequence is TGTGCCAGCAGCCAAGACCTCGGGGGGCGAGTGCGGGAGACCCAGTACTTC.